The sequence of this T cell receptor beta chain was determined in a study of T-cell memory formation after mild COVID-19. Broader study findings: Detection of some responders pre-infection suggested pre-existing cross-reactive memory T cells participated.

This clonotype was observed many times. Its antigen is unknown. The germline V and J ends were trimmed by 1 base and 6 bases, with 4 bases remaining between them. This CDR3 contains 11 residues. Germline CDR1 is LGHNA and CDR2 is YNFKEQ. One entry per CDR3 protein, called by TCRdb with MiXCR from the 5' RACE reads. The profile shows some 410,000 distinct CDR3 sequences, more than 20% of them singletons. This clonotype was sampled from an adult woman who had mild COVID-19 (a few samples of this study predate the infection). Cell type and time point are not known. V gene TRBV4-2 combines with J gene TRBJ2-7; D gene uncertain. The specimen sequenced was PBMCs or a T cell subset sorted from them (not recorded which). The CDR3 DNA is TGTGCCAGCAGCCAAGGGAGCGAGCAGTACTTC. The encoded protein is CASSQGSEQYF.